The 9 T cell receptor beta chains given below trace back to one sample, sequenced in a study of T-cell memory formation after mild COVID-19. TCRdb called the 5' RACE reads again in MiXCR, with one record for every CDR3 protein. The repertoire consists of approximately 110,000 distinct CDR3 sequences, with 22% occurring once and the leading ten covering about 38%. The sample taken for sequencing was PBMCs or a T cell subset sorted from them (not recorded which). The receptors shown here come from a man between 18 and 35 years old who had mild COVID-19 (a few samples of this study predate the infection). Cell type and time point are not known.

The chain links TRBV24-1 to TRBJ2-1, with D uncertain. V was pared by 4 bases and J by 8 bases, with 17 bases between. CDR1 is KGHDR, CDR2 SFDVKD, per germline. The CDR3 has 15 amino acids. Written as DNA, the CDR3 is TGTGCCACCAGTGACAGCAGGCGAAGGGTTGATGAGCAGTTCTTC. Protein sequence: CATSDSRRRVDEQFF.

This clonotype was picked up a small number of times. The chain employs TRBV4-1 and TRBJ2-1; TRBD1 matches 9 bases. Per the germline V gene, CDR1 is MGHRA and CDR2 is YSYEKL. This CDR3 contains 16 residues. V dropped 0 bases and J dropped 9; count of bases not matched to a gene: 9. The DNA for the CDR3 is TGCGCCAGCAGCCAAGATGAGGGGACAGGGTTGAGTGAGCAGTTCTTC. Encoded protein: CASSQDEGTGLSEQFF.

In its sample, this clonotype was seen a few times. The CDR3 region has the DNA TGTGCCAGCAGCTATCCCGGGACTACCGGCTCAGGGAATGAGCAGTTCTTC. Its translation is CASSYPGTTGSGNEQFF. The V call is TRBV5-4, the J call TRBJ2-1; 7 nucleotides line up with TRBD2. Germline CDR1 and CDR2: SGHNT and YYREEE (reference sequence). The ends lost 3 bases at V and 7 bases at J; junction bases unmatched: 16. The CDR3 runs to 17 residues.

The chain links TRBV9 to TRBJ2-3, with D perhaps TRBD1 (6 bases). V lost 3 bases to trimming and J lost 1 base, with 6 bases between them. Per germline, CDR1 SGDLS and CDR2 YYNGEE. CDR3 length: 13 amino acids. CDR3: CASSEGGTDTQYF. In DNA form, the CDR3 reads TGTGCCAGCAGCGAGGGGGGCACAGATACGCAGTATTTT.

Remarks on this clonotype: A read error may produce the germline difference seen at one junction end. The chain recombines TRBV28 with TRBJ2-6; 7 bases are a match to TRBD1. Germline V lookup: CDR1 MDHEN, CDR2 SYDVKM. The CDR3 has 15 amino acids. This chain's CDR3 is CASSGTVSGDNVLTF. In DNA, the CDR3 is TGTGCCAGCAGTGGGACAGTCTCTGGGGACAACGTCCTGACTTTC.

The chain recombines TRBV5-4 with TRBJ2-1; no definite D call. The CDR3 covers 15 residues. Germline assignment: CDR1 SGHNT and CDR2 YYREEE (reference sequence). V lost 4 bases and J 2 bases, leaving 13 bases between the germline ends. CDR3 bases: TGTGCCAGCAGCCCGCCGGAGAGTCCCTACAATGAGCAGTTCTTC. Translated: CASSPPESPYNEQFF.

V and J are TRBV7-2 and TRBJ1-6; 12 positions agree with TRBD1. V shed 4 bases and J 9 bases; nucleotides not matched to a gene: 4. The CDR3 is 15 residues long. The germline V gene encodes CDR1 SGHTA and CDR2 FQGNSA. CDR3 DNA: TGTGCCAGCAGCTCCCGGGACAGGGGGCTTTCACCCCTCCACTTT. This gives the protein CASSSRDRGLSPLHF. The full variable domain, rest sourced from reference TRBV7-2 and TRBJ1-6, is GAGVSQSPSNKVTEKGKDVELRCDPISGHTALYWYRQSLGQGLEFLIYFQGNSAPDKSGLPSDRFSAERTGGSVSTLTIQRTQQEDSAVYLCASSSRDRGLSPLHFGNGTRLTVT.

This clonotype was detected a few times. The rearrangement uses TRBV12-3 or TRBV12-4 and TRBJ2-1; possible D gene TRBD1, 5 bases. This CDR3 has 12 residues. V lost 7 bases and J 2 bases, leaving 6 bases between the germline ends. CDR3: CASIGAYNEQFF. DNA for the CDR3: TGTGCCAGCATAGGGGCCTACAATGAGCAGTTCTTC.

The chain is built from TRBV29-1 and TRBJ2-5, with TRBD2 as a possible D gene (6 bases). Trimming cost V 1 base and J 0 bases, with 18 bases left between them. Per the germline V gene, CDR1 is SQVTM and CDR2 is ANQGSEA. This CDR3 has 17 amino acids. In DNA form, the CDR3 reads TGCAGCGTTGAAGGGGGACTCCTGGGGACGTACCAAGAGACCCAGTACTTC. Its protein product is CSVEGGLLGTYQETQYF.